This T cell receptor beta chain is drawn from a study of CD8 T cells in ankylosing spondylitis (dated by TCRdb to about 2017). In terms of the full investigation: The study profiled T cell receptor beta repertoires in healthy donors and ankylosing spondylitis patients to find disease-linked TCR variants. Samples of peripheral blood were taken, and for ankylosing spondylitis patients, synovial fluid was collected as well. The full study cohort comprised 25 ankylosing spondylitis patients and roughly 100 healthy donors.

What the authors observed across the whole study: Some motif variants were previously reported in synovial fluid and blood of reactive arthritis patients, suggesting common disease-initiation mechanisms. Significant enrichment of the disease-linked clones was reported in matched synovial fluid samples from ankylosing spondylitis patients. The disease-linked clones showed a CD8+ phenotype and occurred at relatively low frequencies in peripheral blood. A TCR beta motif made up of about eight highly homologous amino acid variants appeared to be characteristic of blood from ankylosing spondylitis patients.

The CDR3 has 17 amino acids, counting the end cysteine and phenylalanine. Of all the DNA, just the CDR3 is kept, 51 bases in frame from base 1. CDR1 and CDR2 are read off the germline V gene as SGHRS and YFSETQ. V and J are trimmed by 2 bases and 5 bases, and the gene matches miss 6 bases of the junction. This clonotype came up a few times. Its antigen is still unknown. Within one base of it there is no much larger clone, and no base qualities were kept. The listed sequencing device is Illumina HiSeq 2500. Quantitative 5'-RACE with molecular barcodes was used to prepare TCR beta libraries. On the authors' methods: A new computational method based on a probabilistic model of VDJ rearrangement was used to identify disease-linked TCR variants. TCRdb redid the processing of the public reads, applying fastp at Q25 and MiXCR, and retained in-frame beta chains. Each CDR3 protein appears once, grouped with its most common genes and DNA. The V and J calls reflect TCRdb's pipeline rather than the authors' work. This sample comprises 250,000 to 350,000 distinct CDR3 sequences, roughly 8% of them detected only once. The leading ten clones occupy more than 12% of the sample.

This receptor was obtained from a male donor with ankylosing spondylitis. The chain was built from TRBV5-1 and TRBJ2-3; 15 bases in between match TRBD2. Sequencing used blood, either unsorted or a sorted T cell fraction (not recorded which). The sequenced DNA is TGCGCCAGCAGCTTCGGACTAGCGGGAGGGGGAAGAGATACGCAGTATTTT. Its coded protein is CASSFGLAGGGRDTQYF. The reference TRBV5-1 and TRBJ2-3 proteins fill in what lies around the CDR3, so the full variable domain reads KAGVTQTPRYLIKTRGQQVTLSCSPISGHRSVSWYQQTPGQGLQFLFEYFSETQRNKGNFPGRFSGRQFSNSRSEMNVSTLELGDSALYLCASSFGLAGGGRDTQYFGPGTRLTVL.